The 28 T cell receptor beta chains below come from one sample, sequenced in a study of response to subunit inactivated influenza vaccine. One entry per CDR3 protein, called by TCRdb with MiXCR from the RT-PCR reads. The table includes hundreds of thousands of distinct CDR3 sequences, roughly 13% detected once. Sequenced here: PBMCs from blood, sampled about 14 days before vaccination. These receptors came from a man aged 45-65 years who received an inactivated influenza vaccine.

In the case of this clonotype: Being one base from a much bigger clone, this may be a read error. The V gene is TRBV7-2, the J gene TRBJ2-1; D gene ambiguous. The CDR3 covers 14 residues. V was pared by 1 base and J by 6 bases, with 10 bases between. Germline loops: CDR1 SGHTA, CDR2 FQGNSA. The CDR3 spells CASSLDLTGNEQFF. CDR3 bases: TGTGCCAGCAGCTTAGATCTCACGGGCAATGAGCAGTTCTTC.

There are a few counts of this clonotype. This chain joins TRBV20-1 and TRBJ2-1; 9 bases line up with TRBD2. V trimming: 0 bases; J trimming: 3 bases; junction bases outside the gene matches: 6. Germline V lookup: CDR1 DFQATT, CDR2 SNEGSKA (reference sequence). This CDR3 comprises 16 residues. DNA of the CDR3: TGCAGTGCTAGAGAGGTTAGCGGGAGTTTCTACAATGAGCAGTTCTTC. Translated: CSAREVSGSFYNEQFF.

The rearrangement links TRBV15 to TRBJ2-5; D is perhaps TRBD2 (5 bases). The V gene lost 5 bases and the J gene lost 3 bases, with 16 bases spanning the gap. The CDR3 is 15 residues long. Germline loops: CDR1 LNHNV, CDR2 YYDKDF (reference sequence). The CDR3 loop is CATSPAGISEETQYF. The CDR3 coding sequence is TGTGCCACCAGCCCTGCGGGTATCTCGGAAGAGACCCAGTACTTC.

The chain combines TRBV4-3 with TRBJ2-7; 9 bases are shared with TRBD2. The CDR3 loop spans 17 amino acids. The junction had 10 bases not matched to a gene; V was cut back by 1 base and J by 3 bases. CDR1 LGHNA and CDR2 YSLEER come from the germline V gene. DNA of the CDR3: TGCGCCAGCAGCCAAGTAGGAGGCGGGGGGGCCGGCTACGAGCAGTACTTC. Translation: CASSQVGGGGAGYEQYF.

V is TRBV14 and J is TRBJ2-2; D uncertain. V was trimmed by 0 bases and J by 0 bases, leaving 11 bases between them. The CDR3 length is 17 residues. In germline, CDR1 is SGHDN, CDR2 FVKESK. CDR3 coding DNA: TGTGCCAGCAGCCAAGATAAAAGACTGCCGAACACCGGGGAGCTGTTTTTT. It yields the protein CASSQDKRLPNTGELFF.

This clonotype was counted only a few times. The chain employs TRBV3-1 and TRBJ1-2; D is unclear. The germline CDR1 and CDR2 sequences are LGHDT and YNNKEL (reference sequence). Trimming shortened V by 0 bases and J by 5 bases, and 16 bases separated the two germline ends. This CDR3 is 16 amino acids long. The DNA for the CDR3 is TGTGCCAGCAGCCAAGAACCCCGAAGGACGGCGTATGGCTACACCTTC. Translated, it gives CASSQEPRRTAYGYTF.

The table lists this clonotype with a few counts. The chain is built from TRBV7-2 and TRBJ2-3; the D is unclear. Trimming shortened V by 5 bases and J by 1 base, and 10 bases separated the two germline ends. Germline lookup yields CDR1 SGHTA and CDR2 FQGNSA. CDR3 size: 14 residues. The CDR3 is CASSRFTGTDTQYF. As DNA, the CDR3 is TGTGCCAGCAGCCGATTTACGGGCACAGATACGCAGTATTTT.

This clonotype has just a few counts. The chain uses TRBV11-2 and TRBJ2-1, with 7 bases lining up with TRBD2. This CDR3 is built from 16 residues. CDR1 and CDR2 (germline): SGHAT, FQNNGV. The junction had 5 bases not matched to a gene; V was cut back by 1 base and J by 2 bases. The CDR3 region has the DNA TGTGCCAGCAGCTTAGTCTCGGGAGGCCCCTACAATGAGCAGTTCTTC. Translating it yields CASSLVSGGPYNEQFF.

In this sample, this clonotype turned up many times. The chain recombines TRBV12-3 or TRBV12-4 with TRBJ2-7; 9 bases are shared with TRBD1. V was pared by 6 bases and J by 3 bases, with 6 bases of the junction left unmatched. This CDR3 contains 14 residues. CDR3 region: CASSTTGGLYEQYF. The CDR3 nucleotides are TGTGCCAGCAGCACAACAGGGGGCCTCTACGAGCAGTACTTC.

The V gene is TRBV7-2, the J gene TRBJ2-7; the match to TRBD1 covers 9 bases. V gave up 5 bases and J gave up 3 bases; unmatched junction bases: 11. The CDR3 is made up of 16 amino acids. Germline CDR1 and CDR2: SGHTA and FQGNSA. The CDR3 protein is CASSPRTGELNYEQYF. The CDR3 region has the DNA TGTGCCAGCAGCCCTCGGACAGGGGAACTTAACTACGAGCAGTACTTC.

This clonotype was picked up a small number of times. The chain links TRBV6-1 to TRBJ1-2; no clear D. With 3 bases removed from V and 7 bases from J, the gap between germline ends came to 12 bases. Per germline, CDR1 MNHNS and CDR2 SASEGT. The CDR3 covers 13 residues. CDR3 residues: CASSDLPWIGYTF. CDR3 coding DNA: TGTGCCAGCAGTGACCTGCCCTGGATTGGCTACACCTTC.

This sequence joins TRBV2 and TRBJ2-4; D uncertain. This CDR3 region has 13 residues. Germline-derived CDR1 and CDR2 are SNHLY and FYNNEI. The germline V and J ends were trimmed by 0 bases and 10 bases, with 10 bases remaining between them. The CDR3 sequence is CASSEATHPIQYF. The CDR3 nucleotides read TGTGCCAGCAGTGAAGCGACGCATCCTATTCAGTACTTC.

The chain combines TRBV6-1 with TRBJ1-4; D remains ambiguous. The CDR3 runs to 13 residues. The germline gives CDR1 MNHNS, CDR2 SASEGT. V was shortened by 10 bases and J by 0 bases, with 9 bases between the two germline ends. CDR3 sequence: CATGRSTNEKLFF. The CDR3 DNA reads TGTGCCACCGGACGGTCAACTAATGAAAAACTGTTTTTT.

This clonotype was seen a few times. The rearrangement links TRBV12-3 or TRBV12-4 to TRBJ2-2, with D hard to call. The V gene lost 6 bases and the J gene lost 4 bases, with 15 bases spanning the gap. The CDR3 covers 15 residues. The CDR3 nucleotides read TGTGCCAGCAGAACCTGGCTCCGAGGCACCGGGGAGCTGTTTTTT. This translates into CASRTWLRGTGELFF.

For this clonotype: Its ends do not fully match the called genes, so a read error is possible. V gene TRBV3-1 combines with J gene TRBJ1-1; maybe TRBD1 (5 bases). Germline loops: CDR1 LGHDT, CDR2 YNNKEL (reference sequence). This CDR3 is 11 amino acids long. The CDR3 here is CASSQGETATF. DNA for the CDR3: TGTGCCAGCAGCCAAGGAGAGACAGCGACATTT.

In its sample, this clonotype was seen many times. The J gene is TRBJ1-1, the V gene TRBV12-3 or TRBV12-4; TRBD1 aligns across 7 bases. The CDR3 is 13 residues long. J lost 5 bases, V lost 3 bases, and 3 bases had no gene match. CDR3 bases: TGTGCCAGCAGTTTCGCAGGGGGAACTGAAGCTTTCTTT. Translation gives CASSFAGGTEAFF.

The sample holds a few counts of this clonotype. This chain links TRBV3-1 with TRBJ1-6, with no clear D. Trimming pared 6 bases from V and 9 bases from J, leaving 15 bases between. The CDR3 has 14 amino acids. CDR1 LGHDT and CDR2 YNNKEL come from the germline V gene (reference sequence). The CDR3 nucleotides are TGTGCCAGCAGTCCCCCTATTAGCGGTTCACCCCTCCACTTT. Its protein is CASSPPISGSPLHF.

J is TRBJ2-2 and V is TRBV11-1; no firm D call. CDR3 length: 19 amino acids. Germline V lookup: CDR1 SGHAT, CDR2 FQDESV (reference sequence). With 1 base removed from V and 0 bases from J, the gap between germline ends came to 18 bases. The CDR3 spells CASSLGFRGSGANTGELFF. The CDR3 DNA reads TGTGCCAGCAGCTTAGGCTTTCGAGGCTCCGGTGCGAACACCGGGGAGCTGTTTTTT.

This clonotype was seen a few times. V usage is TRBV19 and J usage is TRBJ2-2; D not resolved. Germline V CDR1 and CDR2: LNHDA, SQIVND (reference sequence). V dropped 5 bases and J dropped 0 bases, with 13 bases sitting between them. CDR3 length: 16 amino acids. CDR3 residues: CASSPYVRANTGELFF. In nucleotides, the CDR3 is TGTGCCAGTAGTCCCTACGTAAGGGCGAACACCGGGGAGCTGTTTTTT.

This clonotype was detected only a few times. The chain couples TRBV4-1 to TRBJ2-2; TRBD2 aligns across 8 bases. Germline CDR1 is MGHRA and CDR2 is YSYEKL. J was trimmed by 6 bases and V by 1 base; bases with no gene match: 1. The CDR3 spans 14 residues. The CDR3 loop is CASSQVGGAGELFF. CDR3 sequence (DNA): TGCGCCAGCAGCCAAGTCGGGGGGGCCGGGGAGCTGTTTTTT.

This clonotype was seen ten or more times. This chain uses TRBV6-5 with TRBJ1-2; no clear D gene. The V and J ends lost 0 bases and 4 bases respectively, with 9 bases between them. Germline CDR1 reads MNHEY; CDR2 reads SVGAGI. CDR3 size: 14 residues. CDR3 DNA: TGTGCCAGCAGTTACTCCTCCAACGCCTATGGCTACACCTTC. This translates into CASSYSSNAYGYTF.

This clonotype was seen more than once but under ten times. The V call is TRBV24-1, the J call TRBJ2-7, with D perhaps TRBD2 (6 bases). This CDR3 is built from 11 residues. V lost 5 bases and J lost 6, with 7 bases in between. Germline V gene sequence: CDR1 KGHDR, CDR2 SFDVKD. This chain's CDR3 is CATSVGGEQYF. CDR3 nucleotides: TGTGCCACCAGTGTGGGGGGCGAGCAGTACTTC.

In this sample, this clonotype turned up a few times. V is TRBV4-3 and J is TRBJ1-4; D uncertain. The germline V and J ends were trimmed by 0 bases and 3 bases, with 8 bases remaining between them. From germline, CDR1 is LGHNA and CDR2 YSLEER. The CDR3 is made up of 15 amino acids. The CDR3 nucleotides are TGCGCCAGCAGCCAAGATTTCCCCGCTAATGAAAAACTGTTTTTT. This sequence encodes CASSQDFPANEKLFF.

A word on this clonotype: Being one base from a much bigger clone, this may be a read error. The chain is built from TRBV28 and TRBJ2-7; D is unclear. The CDR3 runs to 13 residues. Between the trimmed V and J ends, which lost 2 bases and 13 bases, there was a span of 18 bases. CDR1 is MDHEN and CDR2 is SYDVKM in the germline V gene. The CDR3 DNA sequence: TGTGCCAGCAGTTTACCGGAGAGCAGCCGGTTATACTTC. Translating gives CASSLPESSRLYF.

This clonotype turned up a few times. This chain connects TRBV28 to TRBJ1-2; possibly TRBD1 for D (5 bases). Germline lookup yields CDR1 MDHEN and CDR2 SYDVKM. V was trimmed by 5 bases and J by 5 bases, leaving 15 bases between them. The length of the CDR3 is 14 residues. CDR3 bases: TGTGCCAGCAGTACGACCTCCGCAGGGTATGGCTACACCTTC. The encoded protein is CASSTTSAGYGYTF.

This clonotype has ten or more counts. The chain couples TRBV20-1 to TRBJ2-3; the match to TRBD1 covers 8 bases. Trimming at V came to 0 bases and at J to 2 bases, leaving 10 bases not matched to a gene. This CDR3 region has 17 residues. The germline V gene encodes CDR1 DFQATT and CDR2 SNEGSKA (reference sequence). CDR3 in amino acids: CSARDRAGGGFTDTQYF. The DNA for the CDR3 is TGCAGTGCTAGAGATCGTGCAGGGGGCGGATTCACAGATACGCAGTATTTT.

V gene TRBV29-1 combines with J gene TRBJ1-3; D may be TRBD1 (5 bases). The CDR3 consists of 12 residues. V lost 7 bases and J lost 1, with 8 bases in between. Germline V lookup: CDR1 SQVTM, CDR2 ANQGSEA. The CDR3 loop reads CSGRVSGNTIYF. The CDR3 DNA reads TGCAGCGGCAGGGTTTCTGGAAACACCATATATTTT. The full variable domain, with the rest looked up from reference TRBV29-1 and TRBJ1-3, is SAVISQKPSRDICQRGTSLTIQCQVDSQVTMMFWYRQQPGQSLTLIATANQGSEATYESGFVIDKFPISRPNLTFSTLTVSNMSPEDSSIYLCSGRVSGNTIYFGEGSWLTVV.

V and J are TRBV20-1 and TRBJ1-3; possibly TRBD1 for D (6 bases). V lost 1 base, J lost 4 bases, and 11 bases lay in between. CDR1 and CDR2 from the germline V gene are DFQATT and SNEGSKA (reference sequence). The CDR3 sequence is 14 residues long. CDR3 protein: CSARAGTGGNTIYF. CDR3 nucleotides: TGCAGTGCTAGAGCCGGTACAGGGGGAAACACCATATATTTT.